This TCR beta chain was sequenced for a study of blood T cell repertoires in COVID-19. Whole-study context: PBMCs, B-cell-depleted T cells, or T cells were the source of the cDNA or gDNA that made up the material.

V gave up 4 bases and J gave up 1 base, with 10 bases separating them. CDR1 is KGHSH, CDR2 LQKENI, per germline. The CDR3 spans 14 residues. Sequenced by immunoSEQ multiplex PCR; TCRdb stores in-frame clones only, minus some. Of roughly 39,000 clones in the sample, roughly nine tenths were seen once. The specimen was peripheral blood. This receptor was taken from a man aged 25 to 40 with active or convalescent COVID-19. V and J are TRBV18 and TRBJ1-1, with D tentatively TRBD1 (6 bases). CDR3 coding DNA: TGTGCCAGCTCACTTAAGGACAGGAACACTGAAGCTTTCTTT. This codes for CASSLKDRNTEAFF.